This section outlines one T cell receptor beta chain sequence together with its context. This specimen comes from a study of T-cell memory formation after mild COVID-19. TCRdb passed the 5' RACE reads through MiXCR, listing each CDR3 protein once. The sample has some 120,000 distinct CDR3 sequences; about a sixth are singletons. From germline, CDR1 is SGHKS and CDR2 YYEKEE (reference sequence). V was pared by 6 bases and J by 6 bases, with 15 bases between. The CDR3 is 13 amino acids. The rearrangement links TRBV5-5 to TRBJ1-2; a possible D gene is TRBD1 (6 bases). Sequences were obtained from PBMCs or a T cell subset sorted from them (not recorded which). The TCR sequence derives from a man between 18 and 29 years old who had mild COVID-19 (a few samples of this study predate the infection). Cell type and time point are not known. Here the CDR3 reads CASTVEQGDGYTF. In DNA form, the CDR3 reads TGTGCCAGCACCGTTGAACAGGGCGATGGCTACACCTTC. Looking up the rest from reference TRBV5-5 and TRBJ1-2 gives the full variable domain: DAGVTQSPTHLIKTRGQQVTLRCSPISGHKSVSWYQQVLGQGPQFIFQYYEKEERGRGNFPDRFSARQFPNYSSELNVNALLLGDSALYLCASTVEQGDGYTFGSGTRLTVV.